The clone carrying this T cell receptor beta chain was counted between two and nine times. Its target is not known. Germline CDR1 reads SQVTM; CDR2 reads ANQGSEA. CDR3 length equals 13 residues. Trimming took off 3 bases at V and 1 base at J, with 8 bases between the two ends. Expressed TCRB transcripts were sequenced after all isolated RNA was converted to cDNA. Assay used: immunoSEQ multiplex PCR; TCRdb lists only in-frame clones, some missing. The data contain nearly 350,000 clones, 6.5% to 10% of them singletons. The data derive from a study of beta chain features in type 1 diabetes. Study at large: The number of sorted cells examined across all samples was 107,917,701. The study's findings and limits: Healthy donors had naive, central memory and Treg TCRB repertoires that appeared less similar than those seen among patients.

Sequencing used central memory CD4+ T cells from blood. The clonotype originates from a woman between 18 and 29 years old in good health. The chain is built from TRBV29-1 and TRBJ2-3; D call uncertain. The CDR3 here is CSVDPSGTDTQYF. The CDR3 bases are TGCAGCGTTGATCCAAGCGGCACAGATACGCAGTATTTT.